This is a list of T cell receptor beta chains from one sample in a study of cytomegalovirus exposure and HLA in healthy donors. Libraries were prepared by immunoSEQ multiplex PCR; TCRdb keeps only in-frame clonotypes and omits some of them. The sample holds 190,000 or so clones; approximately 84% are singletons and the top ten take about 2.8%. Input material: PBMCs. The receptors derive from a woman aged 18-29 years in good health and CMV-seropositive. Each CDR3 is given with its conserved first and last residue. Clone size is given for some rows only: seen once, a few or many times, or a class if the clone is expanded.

CASSQDLPGQKETQYF TRBJ2-5 16 NA TRBV4-2
CASSLEGQGVYEQYF TRBJ2-7 15 NA TRBV7-9
CASSAVPLAGSETQYF TRBJ2-5 16 NA TRBV5-1
CASSLEGQLSYEQYF TRBJ2-7 15 NA TRBV7-2
CASSFPVVSGANVLTF TRBJ2-6 16 NA TRBV7-9
CASSQRDGLAGGDTQYF TRBJ2-3 17 NA TRBV4-3
CASSEEGAGAAVQYF TRBJ2-7 15 once TRBV6-1
CATSRERLTGGSYNEQFF TRBJ2-1 18 once TRBV15
CASSPLQGVEDSPLHF TRBJ1-6 16 once TRBV16
CASSVLVGGTLGTQYF TRBJ2-3 16 NA TRBV9
CASSVDPPAGVQETQYF TRBJ2-5 17 NA TRBV9
CASSLGSLNYGYTF TRBJ1-2 14 NA TRBV7-2
CASSQYLQGTGELFF TRBJ2-2 15 once TRBV6-5
CASSPGGVYTF TRBJ1-2 11 few TRBV18
CASSRTDLSTDTQYF TRBJ2-3 15 few TRBV13
CATYDPGTANGYTF TRBJ1-2 14 NA TRBV15
CASSSGQASYEQYF TRBJ2-7 14 NA TRBV27
CASSRKIAGPNTGELFF TRBJ2-2 17 few TRBV4-2
CASSGRRQGNTEAFF TRBJ1-1 15 once TRBV6-1
CASSRGTVGYEQYF TRBJ2-7 14 few TRBV27
CASWGGRYNEQFF TRBJ2-1 13 NA TRBV27
CASGSPSRGNTIYF TRBJ1-3 14 NA TRBV27
CASSQTGSYEQYF TRBJ2-7 13 few TRBV11-2
CASSQGSGTGGYEQYF TRBJ2-7 16 many TRBV4-2
CASSSLLEGRNQPQHF TRBJ1-5 16 NA TRBV11-2
CASRIGGSTEAFF TRBJ1-1 13 NA TRBV4-1
CAITEGSRTDTQYF TRBJ2-3 14 NA TRBV10-3
CASTIAGGQETQYF TRBJ2-5 14 once TRBV5-4
CASRGSYSNQPQHF TRBJ1-5 14 NA TRBV2
CASSSFGTRSDEQYF TRBJ2-7 15 NA TRBV27
CASRVGRRAEAFF TRBJ1-1 13 few TRBV27
CSVASRSVLDTEAFF TRBJ1-1 15 NA TRBV29-1
CATRMGPYEQYF TRBJ2-7 12 few TRBV27
CASSLGGGGAYEQYF TRBJ2-7 15 NA TRBV13
CATNKDSSNTGELFF TRBJ2-2 15 NA TRBV6-5
CASRPQGAQGYTF TRBJ1-2 13 NA TRBV6-1
CAILSSRDRSSYNSPLHF TRBJ1-6 18 few TRBV19
CASFLRTGNTIYF TRBJ1-3 13 NA TRBV2
CASSFDLTGDQPQHF TRBJ1-5 15 NA TRBV5-8
CASRQDRGLHEQYF TRBJ2-7 14 NA TRBV23-1
CASSITGWGQPQHF TRBJ1-5 14 NA TRBV19
CSVPRKTTGGLANYGYTF TRBJ1-2 18 NA TRBV29-1
CASSHDRVPYEQYF TRBJ2-7 14 once TRBV7-9
CASSERGNEQFF TRBJ2-1 12 NA TRBV10-1
CASSPNRVWTEAFF TRBJ1-1 14 NA TRBV27
CASSGTSGIDEQFF TRBJ2-1 14 NA TRBV9
CASSKLGDTEAFF TRBJ1-1 13 NA TRBV18
CASSPERDTEAFF TRBJ1-1 13 NA TRBV18
CASSRRGQSTDTQYF TRBJ2-3 15 few TRBV27
CASSLTSGDQETQYF TRBJ2-5 15 NA TRBV7-2
CASRVGGGAEQYF TRBJ2-7 13 NA TRBV19
CSVSPSGSGTDTQYF TRBJ2-3 15 NA TRBV29-1